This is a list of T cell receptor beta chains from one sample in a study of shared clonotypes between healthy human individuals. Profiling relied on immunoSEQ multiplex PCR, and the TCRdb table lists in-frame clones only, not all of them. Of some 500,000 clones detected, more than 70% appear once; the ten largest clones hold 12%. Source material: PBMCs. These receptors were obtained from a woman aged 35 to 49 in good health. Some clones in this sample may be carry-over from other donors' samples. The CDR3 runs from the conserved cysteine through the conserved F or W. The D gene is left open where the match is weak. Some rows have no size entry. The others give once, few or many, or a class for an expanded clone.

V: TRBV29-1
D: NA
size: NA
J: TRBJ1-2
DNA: TGCGGCGAGTCCTCAAACTACGGCTACACCTTC
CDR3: CGESSNYGYTF

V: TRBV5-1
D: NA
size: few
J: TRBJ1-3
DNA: TGCGCCAGCAGCTTGCAATTGGGCGGAAACACCATATATTTT
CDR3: CASSLQLGGNTIYF

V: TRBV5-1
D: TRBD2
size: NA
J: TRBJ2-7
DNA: TGCGCCAGCAGCTTGGATGGGACTAGTCGCTACGAGCAGTACTTC
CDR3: CASSLDGTSRYEQYF

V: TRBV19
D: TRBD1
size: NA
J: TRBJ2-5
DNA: TGTGCCAGTAGTTCTAACAGGGGGGAGACCCAGTACTTC
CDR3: CASSSNRGETQYF

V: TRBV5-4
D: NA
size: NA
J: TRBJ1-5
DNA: TGTGCCAGCAGCTTGGATAGCGGACAGCCCCAGCATTTT
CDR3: CASSLDSGQPQHF

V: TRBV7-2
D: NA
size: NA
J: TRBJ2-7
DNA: TGTGCCAGCAGCCTCACTAATCGCGAGCAGTACTTC
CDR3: CASSLTNREQYF

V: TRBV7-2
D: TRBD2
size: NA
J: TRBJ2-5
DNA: TGTGCCAGCAGCCAACCCGGCCGACTAGCGGAAGAGACCCAGTACTTC
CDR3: CASSQPGRLAEETQYF

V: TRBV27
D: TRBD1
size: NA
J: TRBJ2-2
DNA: TGTGCCAGCAGTCTCCGGGACAGGGAATCCGGGGAGCTGTTTTTT
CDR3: CASSLRDRESGELFF

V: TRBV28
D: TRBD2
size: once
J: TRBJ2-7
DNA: TGTGCCAGCAGTTTTGGGGGAGGGTATCGGGAGCAGTACTTC
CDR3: CASSFGGGYREQYF

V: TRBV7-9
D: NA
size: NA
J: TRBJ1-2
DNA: TGTGCCAGCAGCACGACGACGGGCGTTGTCGGCTACACCTTC
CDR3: CASSTTTGVVGYTF

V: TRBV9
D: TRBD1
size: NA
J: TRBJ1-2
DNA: TGTGCCAGCAGCGCCCGGACAGGGCCATATGGCTACACCTTC
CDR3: CASSARTGPYGYTF

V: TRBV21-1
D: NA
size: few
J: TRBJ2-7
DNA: TGTGCCAGCAGCAAAGCTAGGCCCCGGGGGGGGGTTCAGCAGTACTTC
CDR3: CASSKARPRGGVQQYF

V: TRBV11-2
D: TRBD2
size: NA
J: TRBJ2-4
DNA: TGTGCCAGCAGCACCTGGCGGGGGAAGACGGCCAAAAACATTCAGTACTTC
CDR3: CASSTWRGKTAKNIQYF

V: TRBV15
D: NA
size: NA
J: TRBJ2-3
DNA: TGTGCCACCAGCCCCGACCCAACGGATACGCAGTATTTT
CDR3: CATSPDPTDTQYF

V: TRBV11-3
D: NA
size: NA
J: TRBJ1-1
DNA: TGTGCCAGCAGCTTAGCTGGGAGGAATACTGAAGCTTTCTTT
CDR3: CASSLAGRNTEAFF

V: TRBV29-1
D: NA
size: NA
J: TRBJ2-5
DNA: TGCAGCGTTCCTCCGGGACCTTTGGGGGAGACCCAGTACTTC
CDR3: CSVPPGPLGETQYF

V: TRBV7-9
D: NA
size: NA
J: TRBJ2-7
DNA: TGTGCCAGCAGCCCGCCACAGACAGGACGCCACGAGCAGTACTTC
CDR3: CASSPPQTGRHEQYF

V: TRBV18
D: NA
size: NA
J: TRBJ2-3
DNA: TGTGCCAGCGACAGCGGACGCACAGATACGCAGTATTTT
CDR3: CASDSGRTDTQYF

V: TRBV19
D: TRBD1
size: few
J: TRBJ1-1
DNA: TGTGCCAGTAGTCCATCCCCGGGACAGATGAACACTGAAGCTTTCTTT
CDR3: CASSPSPGQMNTEAFF

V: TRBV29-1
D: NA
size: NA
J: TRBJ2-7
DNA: TGCAGCGTTGAACGTGGGGCTAGGGACGAGCAGTACTTC
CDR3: CSVERGARDEQYF

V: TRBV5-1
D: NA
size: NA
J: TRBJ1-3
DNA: TGCGCCAGCAGCTTGTCAAACTCTGGAAACACCATATATTTT
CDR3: CASSLSNSGNTIYF

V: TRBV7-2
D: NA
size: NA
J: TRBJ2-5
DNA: TGTGCCAGCAGCCCGCGTGGGAGTGGGGAGACCCAGTACTTC
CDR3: CASSPRGSGETQYF

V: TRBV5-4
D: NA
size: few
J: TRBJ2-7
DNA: TGTGCCAGCAGCCTGCAGGGGGGGGGCGCCGGATACGAGCAGTACTTC
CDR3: CASSLQGGGAGYEQYF

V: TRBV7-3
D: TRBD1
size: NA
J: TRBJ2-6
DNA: TGTGCCAGCAGTCGAGGGGGCAGGGTCCCTCACTCTGGGGCCAACGTCCTGACTTTC
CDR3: CASSRGGRVPHSGANVLTF

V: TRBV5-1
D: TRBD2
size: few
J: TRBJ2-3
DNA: TGCGCCAGCAGCGTGGAGGGAGGGGCAGATACGCAGTATTTT
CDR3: CASSVEGGADTQYF

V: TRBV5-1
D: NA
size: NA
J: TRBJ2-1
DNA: TGCGCCAGCAGCTTGGAAGCTAGCTCCTACAATGAGCAGTTCTTC
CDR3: CASSLEASSYNEQFF

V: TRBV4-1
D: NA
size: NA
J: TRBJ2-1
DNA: TGCGCCAGCAGCCAAGAATCCCCAGCAAGCAGCGGAGGCAGGGATGAGCAGTTCTTC
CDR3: CASSQESPASSGGRDEQFF

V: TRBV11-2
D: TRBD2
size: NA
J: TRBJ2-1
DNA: TGTGCCAGCAGACCTCTAGCGGGAGGTCTTGTGCACAATGAGCAGTTCTTC
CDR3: CASRPLAGGLVHNEQFF

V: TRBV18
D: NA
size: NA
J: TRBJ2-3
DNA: TGTGCCAGCTCCCCCGCATGGACTAGCACAGATACGCAGTATTTT
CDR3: CASSPAWTSTDTQYF

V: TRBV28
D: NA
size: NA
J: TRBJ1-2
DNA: TGTGCCAGCAGGCCATCTAACTATGGCTACACCTTC
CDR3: CASRPSNYGYTF

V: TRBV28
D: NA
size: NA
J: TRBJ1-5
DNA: TGTGCCAGCAGTCCCCCGACAGAAATCCAGCCCCAGCATTTT
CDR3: CASSPPTEIQPQHF

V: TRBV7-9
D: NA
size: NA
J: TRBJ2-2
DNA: TGTGCCAGCAGCTTAGCCCTGGGGTCCGGGGAGCTGTTTTTT
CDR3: CASSLALGSGELFF

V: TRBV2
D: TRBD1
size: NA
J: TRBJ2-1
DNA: TGTGCCAGCAGATTTGGACAGGTCCCCTACAATGAGCAGTTCTTC
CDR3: CASRFGQVPYNEQFF

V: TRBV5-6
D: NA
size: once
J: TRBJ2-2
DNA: TGTGCCAGCAGCTTGGAGGGGTTTGAGGACACCGGGGAGCTGTTTTTT
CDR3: CASSLEGFEDTGELFF

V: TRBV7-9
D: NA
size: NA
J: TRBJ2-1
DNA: TGTGCCAGCACCTCACCCGCGGGAATAACTTCCTACAATGAGCAGTTCTTC
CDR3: CASTSPAGITSYNEQFF

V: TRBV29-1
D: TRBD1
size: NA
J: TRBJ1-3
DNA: TGCAGCGTTGAACAGGGGGGCACCATATATTTT
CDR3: CSVEQGGTIYF

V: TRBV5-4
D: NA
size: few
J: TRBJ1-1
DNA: TGTGCCAGCAGCTTGGGGGGGTATGGCACTGAAGCTTTCTTT
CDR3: CASSLGGYGTEAFF

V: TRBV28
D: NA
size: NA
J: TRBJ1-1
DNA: TGTGCCAGCAGCCCTCCTACAAACACTGAAGCTTTCTTT
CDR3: CASSPPTNTEAFF

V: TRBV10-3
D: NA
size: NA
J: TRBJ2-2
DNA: TGTGCCATCAGTGAGCGAGGGGTCGGGGAGCTGTTTTTT
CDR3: CAISERGVGELFF

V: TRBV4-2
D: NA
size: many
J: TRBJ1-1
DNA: TGTGCCAGCAGCCAGACGACTTTAACGAACACTGAAGCTTTCTTT
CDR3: CASSQTTLTNTEAFF

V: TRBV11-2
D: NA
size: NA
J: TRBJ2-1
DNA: TGTGCCAGCAGCCTAGAGGTTCAGGGCCCCTACAATGAGCAGTTCTTC
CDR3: CASSLEVQGPYNEQFF

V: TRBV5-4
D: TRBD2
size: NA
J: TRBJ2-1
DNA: TGTGCCAGCAGCACCCGGCCTCCGGGCGGGAGGGGCAATGAGCAGTTCTTC
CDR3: CASSTRPPGGRGNEQFF

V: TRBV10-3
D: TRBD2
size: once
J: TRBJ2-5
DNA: TGTGCCGCGGGGGGAGGTGACCAAGAGACCCAGTACTTC
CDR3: CAAGGGDQETQYF

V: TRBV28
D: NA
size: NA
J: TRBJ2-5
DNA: TGTGCCAGCTCGCTCACGCGGCGCATAGAGACCCAGTACTTC
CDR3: CASSLTRRIETQYF

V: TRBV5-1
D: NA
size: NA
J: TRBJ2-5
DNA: TGCGCCAGCAGCTCTAGCCCTGGGGAGACCCAGTACTTC
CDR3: CASSSSPGETQYF

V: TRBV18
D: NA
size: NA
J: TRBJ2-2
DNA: TGTGCCAGCTCACGACCCGGGAGTAGTAGCGGGGAGCTGTTTTTT
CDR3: CASSRPGSSSGELFF

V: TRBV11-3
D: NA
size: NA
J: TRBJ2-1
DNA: TGTGCCAGCAGCCAGTTTAGTACGGGGCCGGTGGTGGTCTTC
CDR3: CASSQFSTGPVVVF

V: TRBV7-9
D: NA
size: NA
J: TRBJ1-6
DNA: TGTGCCAGCAGCCGAGGCGGGACACTCAATTCACCCCTCCACTTT
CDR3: CASSRGGTLNSPLHF

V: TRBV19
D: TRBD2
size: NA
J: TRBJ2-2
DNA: TGTGCCAGTAGTATAGTGGCTAGCGGGAGTCTGGCCGGGGAGCTGTTTTTT
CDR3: CASSIVASGSLAGELFF

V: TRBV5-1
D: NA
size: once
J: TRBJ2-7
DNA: TGCGCCAGCAGCTTGGACGGACGCTACGAGCAGTACTTC
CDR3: CASSLDGRYEQYF

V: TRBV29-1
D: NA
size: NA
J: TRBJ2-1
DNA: TGCAGCGTGACCACTAGCAGCAACTACAATGAGCAGTTCTTC
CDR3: CSVTTSSNYNEQFF

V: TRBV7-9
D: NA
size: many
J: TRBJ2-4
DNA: TGTGCCAGCAGCCCACGTGAGTGGGAGAACGATCGCATTCAGTACTTC
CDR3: CASSPREWENDRIQYF